Shown below are 19 T cell receptor beta chains from a single sample sequenced in a study of cytomegalovirus exposure and HLA in healthy donors. Use of 60 Vbeta and 13 Jbeta primers characterized the PCR. Measured with immunoSEQ multiplex PCR; TCRdb has only the in-frame clones, and not every one. The sample carries 100,000 to 150,000 clones, around 77% recorded once. Sequenced sample: PBMCs. The receptors stem from a woman aged 35 to 49 in good health and CMV-seropositive.

This rearrangement joins TRBV28 to TRBJ1-3; maybe TRBD1 (5 bases). The germline V and J ends were trimmed by 6 bases and 0 bases, with 9 bases remaining between them. Looked up from germline, CDR1 is MDHEN and CDR2 is SYDVKM. This CDR3 contains 14 residues. This chain's CDR3 is CASSFTGSGNTIYF. The CDR3 nucleotides are TGTGCCAGCAGCTTTACAGGCTCTGGAAACACCATATATTTT. Full variable domain (rest looked up from reference TRBV28 and TRBJ1-3): DVKVTQSSRYLVKRTGEKVFLECVQDMDHENMFWYRQDPGLGLRLIYFSYDVKMKEKGDIPEGYSVSREKKERFSLILESASTNQTSMYLCASSFTGSGNTIYFGEGSWLTVV.

The rearrangement joins TRBV19 to TRBJ2-5, with 8 positions matching TRBD1. The CDR3 sequence is 14 residues long. V trimming: 5 bases; J trimming: 4 bases; junction bases outside the gene matches: 6. Per the germline V gene, CDR1 is LNHDA and CDR2 is SQIVND (reference sequence). CDR3 DNA: TGTGCCAGTAGTCAGGACAGGGTGAGAGAGACCCAGTACTTC. It yields the protein CASSQDRVRETQYF.

A few counts support this clone. CDR3 sequence (DNA): TGTGCCAGCAGCTTAGAGGCCTCTGGAAACACCATATATTTT. Its protein is CASSLEASGNTIYF. This sequence joins TRBV11-2 and TRBJ1-3; D ambiguous. Germline loops: CDR1 SGHAT, CDR2 FQNNGV. This CDR3 has 14 residues. V lost 0 bases and J lost 0, with 3 bases in between.

Comments on this clone: An end of the junction differs from the germline gene, which may be a read error. V usage is TRBV5-1 and J usage is TRBJ1-2, with D uncertain. The CDR3 spans 14 residues. Germline values: CDR1 SGHRS, CDR2 YFSETQ. CDR3 in amino acids: CASSLVPGNYGYTF. CDR3 DNA sequence: TGCGCCAGCAGCTTGGTTCCGGGGAACTACGGCTACACCTTC. The variable domain in full, with the rest retrieved from reference TRBV5-1 and TRBJ1-2, is KAGVTQTPRYLIKTRGQQVTLSCSPISGHRSVSWYQQTPGQGLQFLFEYFSETQRNKGNFPGRFSGRQFSNSRSEMNVSTLELGDSALYLCASSLVPGNYGYTFGSGTRLTVV.

This clone was seen once. The genes are TRBV19 and TRBJ1-5, with D unresolved. V dropped 2 bases and J dropped 7 bases, with 12 bases sitting between them. This CDR3 region has 14 residues. Germline V gives CDR1 LNHDA, CDR2 SQIVND (reference sequence). CDR3 in DNA: TGTGCCAGTAGTATAAGGTCCGCGGCGCAGCCCCAGCATTTT. It encodes CASSIRSAAQPQHF.

The rearrangement links TRBV11-2 to TRBJ2-7, with a weak D call TRBD1 (6 bases). The V and J ends lost 3 bases and 3 bases respectively, with 15 bases between them. In germline, CDR1 is SGHAT, CDR2 FQNNGV. The length of the CDR3 is 15 residues. This chain's CDR3 is CASSFQQDRIYEQYF. CDR3 nucleotide sequence: TGTGCCAGCAGCTTCCAACAGGACAGAATCTACGAGCAGTACTTC.

The V call is TRBV15, the J call TRBJ2-3, with 9 nucleotides matching TRBD2. V shed 4 bases and J 9 bases; nucleotides not matched to a gene: 8. Germline V gene data show CDR1 as LNHNV and CDR2 as YYDKDF (reference sequence). The CDR3 is made up of 14 amino acids. CDR3 nucleotides: TGTGCCACCAGCAAAAGTAGCGGGAGTAAGACGCAGTATTTT. This gives the protein CATSKSSGSKTQYF.

This rearrangement joins TRBV19 to TRBJ2-1, with TRBD2 matching over 11 bases. Trimming took 1 base from V and 8 from J; bases not matched to a gene: 10. CDR1 LNHDA and CDR2 SQIVND come from the germline V gene (reference sequence). There are 17 residues in the CDR3. CDR3 DNA: TGTGCCAGTAGTATAGCGGGTAGCGGGAGGGCCGTGGATGAGCAGTTCTTC. Translation: CASSIAGSGRAVDEQFF.

This chain connects TRBV29-1 to TRBJ2-7; 8 bases align to TRBD1. In germline, CDR1 is SQVTM, CDR2 ANQGSEA. This CDR3 region has 12 residues. The V gene end was trimmed by 4 bases and the J gene end by 7 bases; junction bases not matched to a gene: 6. The CDR3 coding sequence is TGCAGCGTTGGGACAGGGCTGCGGGAGCAGTACTTC. This translates into CSVGTGLREQYF.

The rearrangement links TRBV28 to TRBJ1-2; a possible D gene is TRBD1 (6 bases). Germline V lookup: CDR1 MDHEN, CDR2 SYDVKM. The CDR3 is 13 amino acids. Trimming shortened V by 4 bases and J by 4 bases, and 10 bases separated the two germline ends. The CDR3 here is CASSSGQLYGYTF. CDR3 coding DNA: TGTGCCAGCAGTTCTGGACAGCTCTATGGCTACACCTTC.

The V and J genes are TRBV18 and TRBJ2-5, with TRBD1 identical over 7 bases. CDR3 length equals 13 residues. Trimming cost V 4 bases and J 5 bases; bases outside gene matches: 4. Germline CDR1 and CDR2: KGHSH and LQKENI. CDR3: CASSQHRGETQYF. CDR3 in DNA: TGTGCCAGCTCACAACACAGGGGCGAGACCCAGTACTTC.

The chain uses TRBV28 and TRBJ2-7, with a weak D call TRBD1 (6 bases). V was trimmed by 5 bases and J by 0 bases, leaving 17 bases between them. The germline V gene has CDR1 MDHEN and CDR2 SYDVKM. This CDR3 contains 16 residues. The chain's CDR3 is CASSVRPGHYSYEQYF. The CDR3 bases are TGTGCCAGCAGTGTCCGACCGGGACACTACTCCTACGAGCAGTACTTC.

The chain is built from TRBV30 and TRBJ1-2, with 7 nucleotides matching TRBD1. J lost 14 bases, V lost 0 bases, and 9 bases had no gene match. Germline V lookup: CDR1 GTSNPN, CDR2 SVGIG (reference sequence). The CDR3 runs 12 residues. The CDR3 DNA is TGTGCCTGGAGTGTACAGGGGCCAAAGAGAACCTTC. It yields the protein CAWSVQGPKRTF.

The chain uses TRBV2 and TRBJ2-3; 8 nucleotides align to TRBD2. In germline, CDR1 is SNHLY, CDR2 FYNNEI. The V segment lost 8 bases and the J segment 1 base; nucleotides outside the gene matches: 2. CDR3 length: 13 residues. DNA of the CDR3: TGTGCCAGCGGGACTAGAGGCACAGATACGCAGTATTTT. Translated, it gives CASGTRGTDTQYF.

V gene TRBV9 combines with J gene TRBJ1-1; 7 nucleotides line up with TRBD1. Germline CDR1 reads SGDLS; CDR2 reads YYNGEE. The CDR3 totals 14 residues. V shed 4 bases, J shed 6 bases, and the junction held 9 bases outside the gene matches. CDR3: CASSPSGGYAEAFF. Written as DNA, the CDR3 is TGTGCCAGCAGCCCGTCAGGGGGTTACGCTGAAGCTTTCTTT.

The chain is built from TRBV9 and TRBJ2-5; 8 bases match TRBD2. The CDR3 consists of 13 residues. The J segment lost 11 bases and the V segment lost 4 bases, leaving 10 bases of the junction unmatched. Germline values: CDR1 SGDLS, CDR2 YYNGEE. The CDR3 sequence is CASSLGLDGEQYF. The CDR3 DNA follows: TGTGCCAGCAGCTTGGGACTAGATGGGGAGCAGTACTTC.

V is TRBV7-9 and J is TRBJ2-5; perhaps TRBD2 as D (6 bases). Germline V lookup: CDR1 SEHNR, CDR2 FQNEAQ (reference sequence). V gave up 0 bases and J gave up 5 bases, with 19 bases separating them. This CDR3 has 17 residues. CDR3 in amino acids: CASSLARLALREETQYF. DNA for the CDR3: TGTGCCAGCAGCTTAGCACGGCTAGCGTTAAGGGAGGAGACCCAGTACTTC.

The V call is TRBV18, the J call TRBJ1-1; weak D call: TRBD1 (6 bases). Germline V gene sequence: CDR1 KGHSH, CDR2 LQKENI. Trimming took 3 bases from V and 7 from J, leaving 15 bases between them. The CDR3 is made up of 14 amino acids. This chain's CDR3 is CASSPWTAGGEAFF. The CDR3 DNA reads as TGTGCCAGCTCACCCTGGACAGCCGGTGGTGAAGCTTTCTTT.

There are a few counts of this clone. The CDR3 DNA is TGTGCCAGCAGTTCGACAGGGCTCCCAGATACGCAGTATTTT. Protein: CASSSTGLPDTQYF. This rearrangement joins TRBV28 to TRBJ2-3; TRBD1 agrees at 7 bases. This CDR3 spans 14 amino acids. V shed 4 bases, J shed 4 bases, and the junction held 5 bases outside the gene matches. Per the germline V gene, CDR1 is MDHEN and CDR2 is SYDVKM.